The present T cell receptor (beta chain) was sequenced within a study of cytomegalovirus exposure and HLA in healthy donors. The CDR3 sequence is 13 residues long. Germline CDR1 and CDR2: LNHNV and YYDKDF (reference sequence). Between the trimmed V and J ends, which lost 0 bases and 4 bases, there was a span of 6 bases. The study, taken as a whole, reports: A later analysis reportedly found that, within productive TCRs, an Asian-associated ancestry cluster had fewer N-insertions than the mean observed across the 666 donors. In all likelihood, a cluster of highly shared sequence variants was a sequencing artifact. The authors listed 150 to 200 TCR beta chains as cytomegalovirus-associated. Most of the TCR beta V segments (in an earlier analysis) were productive either about 90% or about 30% of the time.

PCR employed 60 Vbeta and 13 Jbeta primers. Assay: immunoSEQ multiplex PCR; the TCRdb copy retains only in-frame clones and omits some. The sample carries 150,000 to 200,000 clones, 85% recorded once. Concerning this clone: Antigen: not known.

This chain connects TRBV15 to TRBJ1-1; D gene ambiguous. Sample: PBMCs. This clonotype originated in a boy younger than 10 in good health and CMV-seronegative. The CDR3 region is CATSRDRPTEAFF. DNA for the CDR3: TGTGCCACCAGCAGAGACAGGCCCACTGAAGCTTTCTTT.